The rows below give T cell receptor beta chains drawn from one sample of a study of graft-versus-host responses after intestinal transplantation. The method was immunoSEQ multiplex PCR; TCRdb's version includes in-frame clones alone and lacks a portion of them. Here the sample spans about 59,000 clones, about 94% being singletons. Antigens of these TCRs are unknown. The specimen comprised unstimulated CD4+ T cells sorted from spleen or lymph node cells, sampled before transplant. The receptors come from a human donor who was the organ donor for an intestinal transplant. The CDR3 runs from the conserved cysteine through the conserved F or W. The D gene is left open where the match is weak. The size entry is marked missing in some rows and otherwise reads once, few, many or a size class.

clone_size j_call v_call d_call cdr3_length cdr3_aa cdr3_nt
. TRBJ1-2 TRBV30 TRBD1 13 CAWSADRVGGYTF TGTGCCTGGAGTGCCGACAGGGTTGGCGGCTACACCTTC
. TRBJ2-7 TRBV2 . 11 CASSLAYEQYF TGTGCCAGCAGTCTAGCGTACGAGCAGTACTTC
. TRBJ2-2 TRBV5-1 TRBD1 18 CASSLELRDRGSTGELFF TGCGCCAGCAGCTTGGAACTCCGGGACAGGGGGTCGACCGGGGAGCTGTTTTTT
. TRBJ1-1 TRBV6-6 . 13 CATRERATTEAFF TGTGCCACCCGGGAAAGGGCCACTACTGAAGCTTTCTTT
. TRBJ2-5 TRBV7-2 TRBD1 14 CASSWGQQQETQYF TGTGCCAGCAGCTGGGGACAGCAACAAGAGACCCAGTACTTC
. TRBJ2-7 TRBV27 . 13 CASSLRSYYEQYF TGTGCCAGCAGTTTAAGAAGCTACTACGAGCAGTACTTC
once TRBJ1-2 TRBV6-5 . 12 CADGRTNYGYTF TGTGCCGACGGCAGAACTAACTATGGCTACACCTTC
. TRBJ1-1 TRBV15 . 16 CATSRSRGRVNTEAFF TGTGCCACCAGCAGGAGTCGTGGGCGGGTGAACACTGAAGCTTTCTTT
. TRBJ2-7 TRBV7-9 TRBD1 17 CASSSKLGQEKTYEQYF TGTGCCAGCAGCTCAAAGCTCGGACAGGAGAAAACCTACGAGCAGTACTTC
. TRBJ1-4 TRBV5-1 . 17 CASSLGREGFVREKLFF TGCGCCAGCAGCTTGGGAAGAGAAGGCTTCGTGCGTGAAAAACTGTTTTTT
. TRBJ1-6 TRBV6-1 . 13 CARRRVDDSPLHF TGTGCCAGACGGCGGGTAGACGATTCACCCCTCCACTTT
. TRBJ1-6 TRBV10-2 . 11 CASRHEGPLHF TGCGCCAGCAGGCACGAGGGACCCCTCCACTTT
. TRBJ1-4 TRBV12-5 . 16 CASGLGTSKRGEKLFF TGTGCTAGTGGTTTGGGCACCTCTAAGCGGGGTGAAAAACTGTTTTTT
once TRBJ2-7 TRBV4-1 TRBD1 15 CASSQVGQGAYEQYF TGCGCCAGCAGCCAGGTGGGACAGGGGGCTTACGAGCAGTACTTC
. TRBJ2-5 TRBV4-3 . 16 CASSLQWGRQQETQYF TGCGCCAGCAGCCTCCAATGGGGGAGACAGCAAGAGACCCAGTACTTC
. TRBJ1-2 TRBV2 . 9 CASNYGYTF TGTGCCAGCAACTATGGCTACACCTTC
. TRBJ2-5 TRBV7-2 TRBD2 16 CASSLSSGGTQETQYF TGTGCCAGCAGCTTAAGTAGCGGGGGAACCCAAGAGACCCAGTACTTC
. TRBJ2-2 TRBV5-1 . 15 CASSGAAGNTGELFF TGCGCCAGCAGTGGGGCGGCAGGGAACACCGGGGAGCTGTTTTTT
once TRBJ1-3 TRBV7-2 . 13 CASTVVGGNTIYF TGTGCCAGCACCGTGGTAGGAGGAAACACCATATATTTT
. TRBJ2-5 TRBV11-2 . 15 CASSLGGAGAETQYF TGTGCCAGCAGCTTAGGCGGGGCTGGGGCAGAGACCCAGTACTTC
. TRBJ1-2 TRBV6-1 TRBD1 13 CASSWTGESGYTF TGTGCCAGCAGTTGGACAGGGGAGTCTGGCTACACCTTC
. TRBJ1-2 TRBV6-9 . 17 CASTDWEDISVLDGYTF TGTGCCAGCACCGATTGGGAGGACATTTCAGTTTTGGATGGCTACACCTTC
. TRBJ1-1 TRBV30 TRBD1 14 CAWTLQGRNTEAFF TGTGCCTGGACTTTACAGGGGCGGAACACTGAAGCTTTCTTT
. TRBJ2-3 TRBV5-4 . 15 CASSIPSPTSDTQYF TGTGCCAGCAGCATACCATCCCCTACCTCAGATACGCAGTATTTT
. TRBJ2-6 TRBV21-1 . 21 CASSKEVFGTGVDSGANVLTF TGTGCCAGCAGCAAAGAAGTCTTTGGTACAGGGGTAGACTCTGGGGCCAACGTCCTGACTTTC
. TRBJ2-3 TRBV5-1 . 11 CASSWSDTQYF TGCGCCAGCAGCTGGTCAGATACGCAGTATTTT
. TRBJ1-3 TRBV11-2 . 15 CASTRTMDAGNTIYF TGTGCCAGCACCAGGACGATGGATGCTGGAAACACCATATATTTT
. TRBJ2-7 TRBV20-1 . 11 CSATHREVQYF TGCAGTGCCACCCATAGAGAGGTTCAGTACTTC
. TRBJ1-5 TRBV2 TRBD1 14 CASKRTGSNQPQHF TGTGCCAGCAAACGGACAGGGTCAAATCAGCCCCAGCATTTT
. TRBJ1-2 TRBV21-1 . 17 CASSKRWSDDTNYGYTF TGTGCCAGCAGCAAGCGATGGTCGGACGATACTAACTATGGCTACACCTTC
. TRBJ1-6 TRBV4-3 . 13 CASSQEDYSPLHF TGCGCCAGCAGCCAAGAGGATTATTCACCCCTCCACTTT
. TRBJ1-2 TRBV5-1 . 13 CASSLAQNYGYTF TGCGCCAGCAGCTTGGCTCAGAACTATGGCTACACCTTC
. TRBJ1-1 TRBV11-2 TRBD1 15 CASSLSGGMNTEAFF TGTGCCAGCAGCTTGTCAGGGGGCATGAACACTGAAGCTTTCTTT
. TRBJ2-5 TRBV7-7 TRBD2 15 CASSLSGGAGETQYF TGTGCTAGCAGCTTAAGCGGGGGGGCCGGAGAGACCCAGTACTTC
few TRBJ1-1 TRBV7-2 TRBD1 18 CASSLNRDRFFLNTEAFF TGTGCCAGCAGCTTAAACCGGGACAGGTTTTTTTTGAACACTGAAGCTTTCTTT
. TRBJ1-1 TRBV6-9 . 13 CASSTTTYTEAFF TGTGCCAGCAGCACCACGACGTACACTGAAGCTTTCTTT
. TRBJ1-5 TRBV30 . 15 CAWSVSHPSYQPQHF TGTGCCTGGAGTGTATCCCACCCTTCCTATCAGCCCCAGCATTTT
. TRBJ2-7 TRBV7-8 TRBD2 16 CASSLVAGSTGGEQYF TGTGCCAGCAGCTTAGTTGCAGGGTCTACGGGGGGCGAGCAGTACTTC
. TRBJ2-5 TRBV7-9 . 15 CASTEVDGFWETQYF TGTGCCAGCACCGAAGTCGATGGGTTTTGGGAGACCCAGTACTTC
once TRBJ2-3 TRBV11-2 . 13 CASSFRGTDTQYF TGTGCCAGCAGCTTTCGCGGCACAGATACGCAGTATTTT
. TRBJ1-2 TRBV7-9 TRBD1 16 CASSWVRQGGDYGYTF TGTGCCAGCAGCTGGGTCCGACAGGGAGGAGACTATGGCTACACCTTC
. TRBJ2-7 TRBV6-1 TRBD2 15 CASSSRGSGVYEQYF TGTGCCAGCAGTTCCAGGGGTAGCGGGGTATACGAGCAGTACTTC
. TRBJ1-5 TRBV5-3 TRBD1 13 CARSPTGVQPQHF TGTGCCAGAAGCCCGACAGGGGTACAGCCCCAGCATTTT
. TRBJ2-5 TRBV9 . 13 CASSSGLRETQYF TGTGCCAGCAGCTCGGGGCTTAGGGAGACCCAGTACTTC
. TRBJ2-7 TRBV5-1 TRBD2 15 CASSLASGGNYEQYF TGCGCCAGCAGCTTGGCTAGCGGGGGGAACTACGAGCAGTACTTC
. TRBJ1-2 TRBV7-2 TRBD1 14 CASSLAQSTGGYTF TGTGCCAGCAGCTTAGCTCAATCGACAGGGGGCTACACCTTC
once TRBJ1-1 TRBV5-4 . 17 CASSLVAARGMNTEAFF TGTGCCAGCAGCTTGGTCGCTGCTCGGGGCATGAACACTGAAGCTTTCTTT
. TRBJ2-3 TRBV29-1 . 14 CSVAGHASTDTQYF TGCAGCGTCGCCGGGCACGCTAGCACAGATACGCAGTATTTT
. TRBJ1-1 TRBV2 . 15 CATATGTNSNTEAFF TGTGCCACCGCTACCGGGACAAACTCAAACACTGAAGCTTTCTTT
. TRBJ2-1 TRBV11-2 TRBD1 15 CASSPLGDRGREQFF TGTGCCAGCAGCCCTCTCGGGGACAGGGGGCGGGAGCAGTTCTTC
. TRBJ1-2 TRBV5-1 . 12 CASSLESYGYTF TGCGCCAGCAGCTTGGAGAGTTATGGCTACACCTTC
. TRBJ2-7 TRBV6-1 TRBD1 15 CASRSPGQGSYEQYF TGTGCCAGCAGAAGCCCGGGACAGGGATCCTACGAGCAGTACTTC
. TRBJ2-5 TRBV5-1 TRBD2 17 CASSLGTSGGAKETQYF TGCGCCAGCAGCTTGGGGACTAGCGGGGGGGCCAAAGAGACCCAGTACTTC